The 14 T cell receptor beta chains below all came from one sample that was sequenced in a study of immune evolution from preneoplasia to lung adenocarcinoma. The protocol was immunoSEQ multiplex PCR, while the TCRdb copy is restricted to in-frame clones and leaves out a portion. The repertoire has fewer than 50,000 clones, over 75% of them found once; the top ten carry around 4.6%. Material: FFPE invasive lung adenocarcinoma tissue. Receptors were obtained from a person aged 55 to 70 with lung adenocarcinoma.

The chain has TRBV30 and TRBJ2-3; 9 bases are shared with TRBD2. Trimming at V came to 0 bases and at J to 4 bases, leaving 11 bases not matched to a gene. CDR3 size: 17 residues. Germline-derived CDR1 and CDR2 are GTSNPN and SVGIG (reference sequence). CDR3: CAWSVWAGGSLADTQYF. The CDR3 DNA reads as TGTGCCTGGAGTGTATGGGCGGGAGGGTCGTTAGCAGATACGCAGTATTTT.

This chain uses TRBV5-6 with TRBJ2-7; 10 positions match TRBD2. The germline CDR1 and CDR2 sequences are SGHDT and YYEEEE. J was trimmed by 0 bases and V by 0 bases; bases with no gene match: 9. The CDR3 consists of 18 residues. The chain's CDR3 is CASSLELAGGPHSYEQYF. The CDR3 nucleotides are TGTGCCAGCAGCTTGGAGTTAGCGGGAGGCCCACACTCCTACGAGCAGTACTTC.

This clone has more than one count but fewer than ten. The chain couples TRBV5-4 to TRBJ2-2; D not certain. V shed 4 bases and J shed 1 base, with 11 bases lying between them. CDR3 size: 15 residues. Looked up from germline, CDR1 is SGHNT and CDR2 is YYREEE (reference sequence). Written as DNA, the CDR3 is TGTGCCAGCAGCAAGTGGGATAGGAACACCGGGGAGCTGTTTTTT. Protein sequence: CASSKWDRNTGELFF.

Only one count was recorded for this clone. The chain couples TRBV9 to TRBJ2-3, with 8 bases matching TRBD1. Trimming cost V 2 bases and J 5 bases; bases outside gene matches: 10. Germline V gives CDR1 SGDLS, CDR2 YYNGEE. This CDR3 has 16 residues. The CDR3 coding sequence is TGTGCCAGCAGCGTTACCCCGACAGGGGTGGGAGATACGCAGTATTTT. Translating it yields CASSVTPTGVGDTQYF.

V is TRBV5-1 and J is TRBJ1-4; 7 bases are shared with TRBD1. This CDR3 has 15 residues. V lost 4 bases and J lost 8; bases outside the gene matches: 11. Germline assignment: CDR1 SGHRS and CDR2 YFSETQ. The CDR3, as DNA: TGCGCCAGCAGCAGACGGACAGGAGGAGACGAAAAACTGTTTTTT. This encodes CASSRRTGGDEKLFF. Looking up the rest from reference TRBV5-1 and TRBJ1-4 gives the full variable domain: KAGVTQTPRYLIKTRGQQVTLSCSPISGHRSVSWYQQTPGQGLQFLFEYFSETQRNKGNFPGRFSGRQFSNSRSEMNVSTLELGDSALYLCASSRRTGGDEKLFFGSGTQLSVL.

The J gene is TRBJ1-2, the V gene TRBV6-1; no definite D call. With 8 bases removed from V and 8 bases from J, the gap between germline ends came to 24 bases. Germline CDR1 MNHNS, CDR2 SASEGT. The CDR3 extends over 15 amino acids. The CDR3 loop is CASATYFPSTVGYTF. In nucleotides, the CDR3 is TGTGCCAGCGCTACCTATTTTCCTTCTACCGTAGGCTACACCTTC.

V is TRBV5-4 and J is TRBJ2-2, with 11 bases lining up with TRBD1. Germline trimming cut 5 bases from V and 6 bases from J; bases unmatched to any gene: 6. The CDR3 extends over 15 amino acids. From germline, CDR1 is SGHNT and CDR2 YYREEE (reference sequence). The CDR3 is CASSRQDRGPGELFF. CDR3 DNA: TGTGCCAGCAGTCGACAGGACAGGGGGCCCGGGGAGCTGTTTTTT.

The genes are TRBV30 and TRBJ2-5; D unclear. V lost 1 base to trimming and J lost 0 bases, with 3 bases between them. Germline V gene sequence: CDR1 GTSNPN, CDR2 SVGIG (reference sequence). The CDR3 runs to 12 residues. The CDR3 nucleotides are TGTGCCTGGAGTGAGTACCAAGAGACCCAGTACTTC. The encoded protein is CAWSEYQETQYF.

The V gene is TRBV6-1, the J gene TRBJ1-5, with D unclear. The CDR3 is 14 residues long. Between the trimmed V and J ends, which lost 10 bases and 8 bases, there was a span of 21 bases. Germline V lookup: CDR1 MNHNS, CDR2 SASEGT. The CDR3 coding sequence is TGTGCCACCATTGCGAATTACCGTGTAGAGCCCCAGCATTTT. Amino acids: CATIANYRVEPQHF.

The chain employs TRBV6-5 and TRBJ1-5; D perhaps matches TRBD1 (6 bases). From germline, CDR1 is MNHEY and CDR2 SVGAGI. The V gene lost 4 bases and the J gene lost 4 bases, with 14 bases spanning the gap. The CDR3 length is 15 residues. The CDR3 DNA follows: TGTGCCAGCAGTTTCGGGGGCGCGAGAAATCAGCCCCAGCATTTT. Translation: CASSFGGARNQPQHF.

The rearrangement links TRBV11-2 to TRBJ1-1, with unresolved D. This CDR3 region has 13 residues. Germline values: CDR1 SGHAT, CDR2 FQNNGV. Deletions cut 0 bases from V and 5 bases from J, with 7 bases between. The CDR3 here is CASSLEGGTEAFF. CDR3 in DNA: TGTGCCAGCAGCTTAGAGGGCGGAACTGAAGCTTTCTTT.

The chain employs TRBV7-2 and TRBJ2-2; 10 bases map to TRBD2. V shed 6 bases, J shed 6 bases, and the junction held 10 bases outside the gene matches. This CDR3 region has 16 residues. Germline V gene sequence: CDR1 SGHTA, CDR2 FQGNSA. CDR3 DNA: TGTGCCAGCAGGGCCCTAGCGGGAGTTAACGCCGGGGAGCTGTTTTTT. Its protein is CASRALAGVNAGELFF.

The gene calls are TRBV27 and TRBJ2-7; D perhaps matches TRBD1 (6 bases). The V and J ends lost 5 bases and 4 bases respectively, with 15 bases between them. CDR3 length equals 14 residues. Germline CDR1 reads MNHEY; CDR2 reads SMNVEV (reference sequence). CDR3 in amino acids: CASSKPGQLYEQYF. The CDR3 DNA reads TGTGCCAGCAGTAAACCGGGACAACTATACGAGCAGTACTTC.

The chain has TRBV7-9 and TRBJ1-1; D gene unclear. The CDR3 is made up of 13 amino acids. Trimming shortened V by 5 bases and J by 6 bases, and 13 bases separated the two germline ends. From germline, CDR1 is SEHNR and CDR2 FQNEAQ (reference sequence). CDR3 in amino acids: CASSDWYSSEAFF. The CDR3 DNA reads as TGTGCCAGCAGCGACTGGTATTCCTCTGAAGCTTTCTTT.